The sequence of this TCR beta chain was determined in a study of blood T cell repertoires in COVID-19. Assay: immunoSEQ multiplex PCR; the TCRdb copy retains only in-frame clones and omits some. The top ten clones hold 3.5% to 5% of a sample with about 98,000 clones, approximately 80% of them seen once. V was clipped by 2 bases and J by 8 bases; unmatched bases: 11. The germline CDR1 and CDR2 sequences are SGHDT and YYEEEE. The CDR3 totals 15 residues. This receptor was identified in a man aged 60-69 years with acute or convalescent COVID-19. The gene calls are TRBV5-6 and TRBJ1-2, with 8 bases lining up with TRBD1. The specimen was peripheral blood. DNA for the CDR3: TGTGCCAGCAGCTTTTTTTCCCAGGGGGCAGGAGGCTACACCTTC. This encodes CASSFFSQGAGGYTF.